The 16 T cell receptor beta chains listed next were all sequenced from one sample in a study of blood T cell repertoires in COVID-19. This table comes from immunoSEQ multiplex PCR, and its TCRdb copy is limited to in-frame clones, with some not included. The sample lists 150,000 to 200,000 clones, about 91% occurring once. Sequencing was performed on peripheral blood. These receptors were taken from a woman aged 25 to 45 with acute or convalescent COVID-19.

The J gene is TRBJ2-7, the V gene TRBV25-1, with TRBD1 matching over 8 bases. The junction had 4 bases not matched to a gene; V was cut back by 4 bases and J by 2 bases. From germline, CDR1 is MGHDK and CDR2 SYGVNS. The CDR3 length is 14 residues. CDR3 DNA sequence: TGTGCCAGCAGTGCGTACAGGGGGACCTACGAGCAGTACTTC. This sequence encodes CASSAYRGTYEQYF.

The chain links TRBV11-3 to TRBJ2-1, with 7 bases identical to TRBD2. From germline, CDR1 is SGHNT and CDR2 YENEEA. V shed 2 bases and J 14 bases; nucleotides not matched to a gene: 9. The CDR3 sequence is 13 residues long. The CDR3 region is CASSLLSGGGKFF. The DNA for the CDR3 is TGTGCCAGCAGCTTACTCTCGGGAGGAGGGAAGTTCTTC.

The chain couples TRBV7-6 to TRBJ2-7; possibly TRBD2 for D (5 bases). With 2 bases removed from V and 5 bases from J, the gap between germline ends came to 16 bases. The CDR3 is 15 residues long. Germline CDR1 reads SGHVS; CDR2 reads FNYEAQ. This chain's CDR3 is CASSLTPTSSHEQYF. Here the CDR3 DNA reads TGTGCCAGCAGCTTAACCCCCACTAGTTCCCACGAGCAGTACTTC.

The chain carries TRBV12-5 and TRBJ2-2, with 12 bases fitting TRBD2. The CDR3 sequence is 16 residues long. The germline gives CDR1 LGHNT, CDR2 FRNRAP. V shed 1 base and J 6 bases; nucleotides not matched to a gene: 3. The CDR3: CASGLGLAGVSGELFF. The CDR3 DNA sequence: TGTGCTAGTGGTTTGGGACTAGCGGGAGTTTCCGGGGAGCTGTTTTTT.

The chain is built from TRBV5-1 and TRBJ2-5, with TRBD2 matching over 9 bases. After removal of 0 bases from V and 5 bases from J, the junction contained 8 bases not matched to a gene. The V gene's germline CDR1 is SGHRS and CDR2 YFSETQ. CDR3 length: 16 residues. The CDR3 DNA reads as TGCGCCAGCAGCTTGGTGGGGACTAGCCTGGGGGAGACCCAGTACTTC. Translated, it gives CASSLVGTSLGETQYF.

The J gene is TRBJ1-6, the V gene TRBV27, with a weak D call TRBD1 (5 bases). Trimming left V 8 bases short and J 4 bases short, with 9 bases between. Germline V gives CDR1 MNHEY, CDR2 SMNVEV (reference sequence). This CDR3 contains 13 residues. The CDR3: CASSQGYNSPLHF. The DNA of the CDR3 is TGTGCCAGCTCTCAGGGATATAATTCACCCCTCCACTTT.

V is TRBV27 and J is TRBJ2-1; D unclear. There are 15 residues in the CDR3. CDR1 and CDR2 (germline): MNHEY, SMNVEV (reference sequence). V was cut by 5 bases and J by 2 bases, with 13 bases left in between. CDR3 sequence: CASSPRGLAYNEQFF. The CDR3 DNA follows: TGTGCCAGCAGTCCTCGCGGTCTTGCCTACAATGAGCAGTTCTTC.

V gene TRBV6-6 combines with J gene TRBJ1-1; perhaps TRBD1 as D (6 bases). Germline assignment: CDR1 MNHNY and CDR2 SVGAGI (reference sequence). CDR3 length equals 12 residues. Between the trimmed V and J ends, which lost 7 bases and 7 bases, there was a span of 13 bases. The CDR3 DNA reads as TGTGCCAGCACGGCAGGGGCAGATGAAGCTTTCTTT. It encodes CASTAGADEAFF.

The chain recombines TRBV28 with TRBJ2-4; the D is unclear. Trimming removed 2 bases from V and 7 bases from J, with 9 bases in between. CDR3 length equals 13 residues. Germline V gives CDR1 MDHEN, CDR2 SYDVKM. CDR3 loop: CASSLEFWNIQYF. The CDR3 DNA sequence: TGTGCCAGCAGTTTAGAGTTTTGGAACATTCAGTACTTC.

The J gene is TRBJ1-5, the V gene TRBV3-1 (or the pseudogene TRBV3-2); D is ambiguous. The germline V and J ends were trimmed by 3 bases and 1 base, with 10 bases remaining between them. Germline V gives CDR1 LGHDT, CDR2 YNNKEL (reference sequence). The CDR3 spans 15 residues. The CDR3 is CASSHSGVSNQPQHF. The CDR3 DNA reads as TGTGCCAGCAGCCACTCCGGTGTGAGCAATCAGCCCCAGCATTTT.

The chain links TRBV6-2 or TRBV6-3 to TRBJ2-3; no reliable D call. CDR1 is MNHEY, CDR2 SVGEGT, per germline. CDR3 length equals 11 residues. Trimming removed 3 bases from V and 13 bases from J, with 11 bases in between. CDR3: CASSYPDSEYF. In nucleotides, the CDR3 is TGTGCCAGCAGTTATCCCGACTCTGAGTATTTT.

This clone was detected only once. V gene TRBV28 combines with J gene TRBJ1-3; TRBD1 might be the D (6 bases). Germline values: CDR1 MDHEN, CDR2 SYDVKM. The CDR3 is made up of 14 amino acids. The V and J ends lost 7 bases and 1 base respectively, with 11 bases between them. The CDR3 region has the DNA TGTGCCAGCAATGAGGGGGGGTCTGGAAACACCATATATTTT. Its protein is CASNEGGSGNTIYF.

V usage is TRBV3-1 (or the pseudogene TRBV3-2) and J usage is TRBJ2-2, with 9 nucleotides matching TRBD1. The V gene end was trimmed by 4 bases and the J gene end by 3 bases; junction bases not matched to a gene: 6. The CDR3 runs 16 residues. From germline, CDR1 is LGHDT and CDR2 YNNKEL (reference sequence). The CDR3 sequence is CASSPTGTGYTGELFF. Here the CDR3 DNA reads TGTGCCAGCAGCCCTACGGGGACAGGGTACACCGGGGAGCTGTTTTTT.

V usage is TRBV20-1 and J usage is TRBJ2-1; D remains unclear. This CDR3 is 11 amino acids long. V lost 3 bases to trimming and J lost 4 bases, with 4 bases between them. The V gene's germline CDR1 is DFQATT and CDR2 SNEGSKA (reference sequence). For the CDR3, the DNA is TGCAGTGCTAGGCTATACAATGAGCAGTTCTTC. Its protein is CSARLYNEQFF.

Comments on this clone: The same CDR3 is also encoded by other DNA sequences in this sample. The J gene is TRBJ1-1, the V gene TRBV27, with D unclear. The CDR3 contains 13 residues. Trimming removed 0 bases from V and 1 base from J, with 3 bases in between. Germline V lookup: CDR1 MNHEY, CDR2 SMNVEV (reference sequence). The CDR3 here is CASSLSRNTEAFF. CDR3 coding DNA: TGTGCCAGCAGTTTATCCCGGAACACTGAAGCTTTCTTT.

V and J are TRBV6-5 and TRBJ2-2; TRBD1 matches at 7 bases. The germline V gene has CDR1 MNHEY and CDR2 SVGAGI. Losses at the gene ends were 8 bases for V and 3 bases for J; bases not matched to a gene: 9. CDR3 length: 15 residues. CDR3 DNA sequence: TGTGCCAGCTTCAAAGCCGGACAGGACACCGGGGAGCTGTTTTTT. Its translation is CASFKAGQDTGELFF.